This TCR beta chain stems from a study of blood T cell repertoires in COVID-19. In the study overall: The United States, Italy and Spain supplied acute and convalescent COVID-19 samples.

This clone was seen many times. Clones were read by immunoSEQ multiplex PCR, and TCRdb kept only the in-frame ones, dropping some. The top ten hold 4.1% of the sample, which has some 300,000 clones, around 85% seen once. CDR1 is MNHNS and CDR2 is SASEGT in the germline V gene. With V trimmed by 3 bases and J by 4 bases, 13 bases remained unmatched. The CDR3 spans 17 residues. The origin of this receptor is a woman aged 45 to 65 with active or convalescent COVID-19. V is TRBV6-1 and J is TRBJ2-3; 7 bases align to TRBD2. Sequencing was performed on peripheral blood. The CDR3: CASSDGWGGSGADTQYF. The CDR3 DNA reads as TGTGCCAGCAGTGACGGTTGGGGCGGGAGTGGGGCAGATACGCAGTATTTT.